The present TCR beta chain was sequenced within a study of shared clonotypes between healthy human individuals. As for the study in general: The cohort comprised a couple of women and a few men. Their ages spanned 18 to 49 years.

Looked up from germline, CDR1 is SNHLY and CDR2 is FYNNEI. The V end lost 10 bases, the J end lost 2 bases, and 12 bases lay between the germline ends. The CDR3 runs 13 residues. TCRdb's table, derived via immunoSEQ multiplex PCR, lists solely in-frame clones and lacks some. The sample includes hundreds of thousands of clones, over 65% of them seen just once. The specimen was memory CD4+ T cells sorted from blood. Indicated subset: CD45RA-negative fraction. J is TRBJ1-3 and V is TRBV2; possibly TRBD1 for D (6 bases). The sequence was collected from a woman aged 30 to 39 in good health. CDR3 DNA sequence: TGTGCCACAAAACAGGGACCTGGAAACACCATATATTTT. This encodes CATKQGPGNTIYF.